This T cell receptor beta chain was obtained from a study of T cell changes during pregnancy in multiple sclerosis. The germline V and J ends were trimmed by 5 bases and 4 bases, with 15 bases remaining between them. The germline V gene has CDR1 SGHRS and CDR2 YFSETQ. The CDR3 sequence is 14 residues long. Sequenced by immunoSEQ multiplex PCR; TCRdb stores in-frame clones only, minus some. The data contain around 120,000 clones, about 89% of them singletons. The clonotype was recovered from a female donor with multiple sclerosis, enrolled in a pregnancy study. V gene TRBV5-1 combines with J gene TRBJ1-1; unclear D gene. Sequenced material: peripheral blood, taken after pregnancy. This CDR3 is CASSLQADGTEAFF. The CDR3 DNA is TGCGCCAGCAGTCTTCAAGCGGATGGCACTGAAGCTTTCTTT.